The 20 T cell receptor beta chains listed next were all sequenced from one sample in a study of molecular identifiers for immune sequencing clone quantification. TCRdb reprocessed the PCR reads with MiXCR, giving one entry per CDR3 protein. The repertoire holds just under 650,000 distinct CDR3 sequences, with 20% as singletons. The sample was naive CD8+ T cells from blood, with Jurkat cell RNA spiked in. Noted subset: FACS-sorted CD8+CD4-CCR7+CD45RA+ naive T cells. All receptors derive from a human donor in good health. Some libraries in this study had Jurkat cell RNA spiked in.

This clonotype was observed once. This chain uses TRBV13 with TRBJ2-5; 9 bases agree with TRBD2. The CDR3 totals 16 residues. Germline V gene lookup returns CDR1 PRHDT and CDR2 FYEKMQ (reference sequence). V lost 4 bases to trimming and J lost 1 base; unmatched junction nucleotides: 7. The DNA for the CDR3 is TGTGCCAGCAGCTCCGCCGGACTAGCGCGCCAAGAGACCCAGTACTTC. Its translation is CASSSAGLARQETQYF. The full variable domain, its missing parts supplied by reference TRBV13 and TRBJ2-5, is AAGVIQSPRHLIKEKRETATLKCYPIPRHDTVYWYQQGPGQDPQFLISFYEKMQSDKGSIPDRFSAQQFSDYHSELNMSSLELGDSALYFCASSSAGLARQETQYFGPGTRLLVL.

In this sample, this clonotype turned up a few times. The chain joins TRBV19 to TRBJ2-7, with TRBD1 identical over 11 bases. The V gene end was trimmed by 7 bases and the J gene end by 4 bases; junction bases not matched to a gene: 6. The CDR3 runs to 14 residues. Germline V gives CDR1 LNHDA, CDR2 SQIVND (reference sequence). CDR3 region: CASTNGQGAYEQYF. In DNA form, the CDR3 reads TGTGCCAGTACCAACGGACAGGGGGCTTACGAGCAGTACTTC.

This clonotype was seen more than once but under ten times. This could be a read error, since a much larger clone is one nucleotide away. The chain's CDR3 is CANSQDPKSPLHF. CDR3 in DNA: TGCGCCAACAGCCAAGACCCTAAGTCACCCCTCCACTTT. The chain recombines TRBV4-3 with TRBJ1-6; D remains unclear. Germline lookup yields CDR1 LGHNA and CDR2 YSLEER. The CDR3 runs 13 residues.

This clonotype was detected many times. The CDR3 sequence is CASSVWDDFETQYF. CDR3 DNA sequence: TGTGCCAGCAGCGTATGGGACGATTTTGAGACCCAGTACTTC. This sequence joins TRBV9 and TRBJ2-5, with D perhaps given as TRBD1 or TRBD2 (5 bases each). The CDR3 consists of 14 residues. Trimming left V 1 base short and J 5 bases short, with 12 bases between. Germline CDR1 is SGDLS and CDR2 is YYNGEE.

The sample holds many counts of this clonotype. This rearrangement joins TRBV7-9 to TRBJ2-3; D perhaps matches TRBD2 (6 bases). CDR1 and CDR2 from the germline V gene are SEHNR and FQNEAQ (reference sequence). CDR3 size: 15 residues. V shed 4 bases and J shed 3 bases, with 14 bases lying between them. As DNA, the CDR3 is TGTGCCAGCAGCTCGTTAGCGGAACTGACAGATACGCAGTATTTT. Its translation is CASSSLAELTDTQYF.

The CDR3 region is CASRLAISRGF. The CDR3 bases are TGTGCAAGTCGCTTAGCAATTTCGCGGGGTTTC. The V call is TRBV12-2, the J call TRBJ1-2. TRBV12-2 is shown as a pseudogene. CDR3 length: 11 amino acids.

In regard to this clonotype: The junction and the germline gene differ at one end; a read error may be behind it. V gene TRBV7-9 combines with J gene TRBJ1-1; TRBD1 matches at 7 bases. This CDR3 is 18 amino acids long. From germline, CDR1 is SEHNR and CDR2 FQNEAQ (reference sequence). The CDR3, as DNA: TGTGCCAGCGGCTTACTTCCGGGACAGAGCGCGGGTGGCACTGAAGCTTTCTTT. This encodes CASGLLPGQSAGGTEAFF.

The gene calls are TRBV28 and TRBJ1-1, with 7 bases matching TRBD1. The germline CDR1 and CDR2 sequences are MDHEN and SYDVKM. This CDR3 has 15 amino acids. V shed 3 bases, J shed 0 bases, and the junction held 4 bases outside the gene matches. The CDR3 sequence: CASSFRGIMNTEAFF. For the CDR3, the DNA is TGTGCCAGCAGTTTCAGGGGGATAATGAACACTGAAGCTTTCTTT.

About this clonotype: Being one base from a much bigger clone, this may be a read error. CDR3 loop: CAGSPPPAGLETQYF. CDR3 coding DNA: TGTGCCGGCTCACCACCTCCAGCGGGGCTCGAGACCCAGTACTTC. V is TRBV18 and J is TRBJ2-5; 7 bases fit TRBD2. CDR3 length: 15 amino acids. Germline V gene data show CDR1 as KGHSH and CDR2 as LQKENI.

Many counts were recorded for this clonotype. The chain couples TRBV20-1 to TRBJ2-7, with unresolved D. The V gene lost 0 bases and the J gene lost 4 bases, with 22 bases spanning the gap. CDR3 size: 17 residues. Germline V CDR1 and CDR2: DFQATT, SNEGSKA (reference sequence). The CDR3 region has the DNA TGCAGTGCTAGAGATAGTTTAGAGGCAGCCTATGAATACGAGCAGTACTTC. It specifies CSARDSLEAAYEYEQYF.

This clonotype was found many times. The chain couples TRBV6-1 to TRBJ2-3; D is undetermined. CDR1 is MNHNS, CDR2 SASEGT, per germline. V shed 3 bases and J shed 5 bases, with 3 bases lying between them. This CDR3 spans 11 amino acids. CDR3 sequence reads: CASSEVDTQYF. In DNA, the CDR3 is TGTGCCAGCAGTGAGGTAGATACGCAGTATTTT.

This clonotype has just a few counts. A read error may be the cause here, since a much bigger clone is one base away. J is TRBJ2-7 and V is TRBV5-1; 8 bases are a match to TRBD1. The CDR3 is made up of 16 amino acids. CDR1 is SGHRS and CDR2 is YFSETQ in the germline V gene. The CDR3 nucleotides are TGCGCCAGCAGCTTCTCCTCAGGGGGCGCTTCCTACGAGCAGTGCTTC. Amino acid sequence: CASSFSSGGASYEQCF.

This clonotype has ten or more counts. The rearrangement links TRBV14 to TRBJ2-5, with a possible D match to TRBD2 (7 bases). Germline loops: CDR1 SGHDN, CDR2 FVKESK. V gave up 4 bases and J gave up 3 bases, with 21 bases separating them. The CDR3 length is 17 residues. The CDR3 sequence: CASSPNPFSGGEETQYF. In DNA, the CDR3 is TGTGCCAGCAGCCCGAATCCTTTTTCGGGGGGCGAAGAGACCCAGTACTTC.

Comment on this clonotype: A single base separates this from a much larger clone, so it may be a read error. V gene TRBV7-2 combines with J gene TRBJ2-7, with D possibly TRBD2 on 6 matching bases. The CDR3 runs 15 residues. V shed 3 bases and J shed 2 bases, with 14 bases lying between them. The germline gives CDR1 SGHTA, CDR2 FQGNSA. Here the CDR3 reads CASSFRTGVAYEQYF. Here the CDR3 DNA reads TGTGCCAGCAGCTTCAGGACGGGGGTCGCCTACGAGCAGTACTTC.

With regard to this clonotype: This sequence may be a read error, since a much larger clone differs from it by one base. The rearrangement joins TRBV27 to TRBJ1-1; TRBD1 matches 10 bases. V shed 8 bases, J shed 4 bases, and the junction held 7 bases outside the gene matches. This CDR3 spans 14 amino acids. Germline-derived CDR1 and CDR2 are MNHEY and SMNVEV (reference sequence). The CDR3 bases are TGTGCCAGCTGTCGGGACAGGGGTTTCACTGAAGCTTTCTTT. Translating gives CASCRDRGFTEAFF.

This clonotype was observed many times. The junction shows a germline mismatch at one end, possibly a read error. The chain combines TRBV4-1 with TRBJ1-1; 7 nucleotides line up with TRBD1. CDR1 is MGHRA, CDR2 YSYEKL, per germline. The CDR3 contains 13 residues. The CDR3 region is CASSKDRAGEAFF. The CDR3 DNA reads TGCGCCAGCAGCAAAGACAGGGCTGGTGAAGCTTTCTTT.

As concerns this clonotype: A much larger clone sits a single nucleotide away, making a read error possible. This sequence joins TRBV14 and TRBJ1-2; D might be TRBD1 (5 bases). The CDR3 loop spans 18 amino acids. Trimming removed 1 base at V and 5 bases at J, with 23 bases between. Looked up from germline, CDR1 is SGHDN and CDR2 is FVKESK. This chain's CDR3 is CASSQGTGGYKGHYGYTF. Here the CDR3 DNA reads TGTGCCAGCAGCCAAGGAACGGGGGGGTACAAAGGCCATTATGGCTACACCTTC. Drawing the rest from reference TRBV14 and TRBJ1-2, the complete variable domain is EAGVTQFPSHSVIEKGQTVTLRCDPISGHDNLYWYRRVMGKEIKFLLHFVKESKQDESGMPNNRFLAERTGGTYSTLKVQPAELEDSGVYFCASSQGTGGYKGHYGYTFGSGTRLTVV.

This clonotype showed up many times. V is TRBV6-2 or TRBV6-3 and J is TRBJ2-3, with D possibly being TRBD1 (5 bases). The CDR3 covers 14 residues. Germline-derived CDR1 and CDR2 are MNHEY and SVGEGT. Trimming left V 2 bases short and J 4 bases short, with 10 bases between. The DNA of the CDR3 is TGTGCCAGCAGTTACCTTGTAGGGGCAGATACGCAGTATTTT. Protein: CASSYLVGADTQYF.

This clonotype was seen ten or more times. The rearrangement uses TRBV7-9 and TRBJ2-7; perhaps TRBD1 as D (5 bases). Germline V gene sequence: CDR1 SEHNR, CDR2 FQNEAQ (reference sequence). V was cut by 4 bases and J by 6 bases, with 10 bases left in between. This CDR3 is 12 amino acids long. The CDR3 bases are TGTGCCAGCAGCTCCAGGGTCGGCGAGCAGTACTTC. It is translated as CASSSRVGEQYF.

Remarks on this clonotype: A read error is possible here, since a much larger clone lies one base away. The CDR3 sequence is CASSWDWVHEQYF. In nucleotides, the CDR3 is TGTGCCAGCAGTTGGGACTGGGTGCACGAGCAGTACTTC. This rearrangement joins TRBV27 to TRBJ2-7; weak D call: TRBD2 (6 bases). Trimming removed 4 bases from V and 5 bases from J, with 12 bases in between. CDR3 length: 13 amino acids. Germline CDR1 MNHEY, CDR2 SMNVEV (reference sequence).